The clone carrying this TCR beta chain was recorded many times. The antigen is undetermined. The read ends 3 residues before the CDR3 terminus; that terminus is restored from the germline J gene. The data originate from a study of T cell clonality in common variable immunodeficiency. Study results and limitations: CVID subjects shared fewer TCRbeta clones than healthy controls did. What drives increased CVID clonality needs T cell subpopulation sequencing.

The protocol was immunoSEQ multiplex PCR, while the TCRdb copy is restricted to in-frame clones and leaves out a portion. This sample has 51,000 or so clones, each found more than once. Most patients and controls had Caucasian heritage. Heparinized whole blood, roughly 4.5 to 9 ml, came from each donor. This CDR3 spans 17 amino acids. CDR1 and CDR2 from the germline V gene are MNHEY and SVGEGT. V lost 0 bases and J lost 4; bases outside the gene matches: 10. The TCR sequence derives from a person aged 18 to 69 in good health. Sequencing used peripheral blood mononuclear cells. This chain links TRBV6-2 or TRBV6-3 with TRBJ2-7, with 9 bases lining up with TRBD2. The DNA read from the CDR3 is TGTGCCAGCAGTTACTCGACGGTTCTAGCGGGACTATACGAG. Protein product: CASSYSTVLAGLYE. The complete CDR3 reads CASSYSTVLAGLYEQYF.